Listed here are 11 T cell receptor beta chains from one sample, sequenced in a study of T cell repertoires in cytomegalovirus infection. These TCRs are of unknown antigen specificity. A single record per CDR3 protein comes from TCRdb applying MiXCR to the reads. This sample carries 310,000 or so distinct CDR3 sequences, approximately 25% of them seen once, and the ten largest clones take roughly 14%. The sequencing used cultured PBMCs, collected from culture after CMV antigen stimulation. These TCRs come from a human donor in good health (CMV status not recorded). Some clones in this sample may be carry-over from other donors' samples.

Only a few counts were recorded for this clonotype. V is TRBV7-9 and J is TRBJ2-2; unclear D gene. The CDR3 runs to 16 residues. Trimming removed 5 bases at V and 3 bases at J, with 16 bases between. Germline assignment: CDR1 SEHNR and CDR2 FQNEAQ (reference sequence). The CDR3 reads CASSAPATTDTGELFF. The DNA of the CDR3 is TGTGCCAGCAGCGCTCCCGCTACCACTGACACCGGGGAGCTGTTTTTT. The variable domain in full, with the rest retrieved from reference TRBV7-9 and TRBJ2-2, is DTGVSQNPRHKITKRGQNVTFRCDPISEHNRLYWYRQTLGQGPEFLTYFQNEAQLEKSRLLSDRFSAERPKGSFSTLEIQRTEQGDSAMYLCASSAPATTDTGELFFGEGSRLTVL.

This clonotype was detected many times. The chain carries TRBV29-1 and TRBJ1-1, with 8 nucleotides matching TRBD1. After removal of 8 bases from V and 3 bases from J, the junction contained 17 bases not matched to a gene. The germline V gene has CDR1 SQVTM and CDR2 ANQGSEA. There are 16 residues in the CDR3. CDR3 nucleotides: TGCAGCACCCTTGGCAGGGGGCTTAGGGGTTACACTGAAGCTTTCTTT. This sequence encodes CSTLGRGLRGYTEAFF.

The genes are TRBV19 and TRBJ2-3; 8 bases are shared with TRBD1. The trim removed 5 bases at V and 9 bases at J, leaving 10 bases unmatched. CDR3 length: 14 amino acids. The germline V gene encodes CDR1 LNHDA and CDR2 SQIVND (reference sequence). The CDR3 sequence is CASSVPGQEFTQYF. Written as DNA, the CDR3 is TGTGCCAGTAGTGTACCGGGACAGGAATTCACGCAGTATTTT.

This clonotype was detected only a few times. The chain employs TRBV20-1 and TRBJ2-5; TRBD2 matches 8 bases. The germline CDR1 and CDR2 sequences are DFQATT and SNEGSKA (reference sequence). The V gene end was trimmed by 1 base and the J gene end by 5 bases; junction bases not matched to a gene: 3. CDR3 length: 13 amino acids. The CDR3, as DNA: TGCAGTGCTAGAGCAGCGGGAGCGGAGACCCAGTACTTC. It yields the protein CSARAAGAETQYF.

The chain couples TRBV12-3 or TRBV12-4 to TRBJ1-6, with D maybe TRBD1 (5 bases). The CDR3 loop spans 13 amino acids. The V and J ends lost 3 bases and 7 bases respectively, with 7 bases between them. The CDR3 nucleotides are TGTGCCAGCAGTTTCGACAGCAATTCACCCCTCCACTTT. As protein: CASSFDSNSPLHF.

Here the CDR3 reads CASSFQRGEQFF. DNA of the CDR3: TGTGCCAGCAGTTTCCAGCGGGGTGAGCAGTTCTTC. This chain links TRBV12-3 or TRBV12-4 with TRBJ2-1, with 7 nucleotides matching TRBD2. CDR3 size: 12 residues. V was clipped by 3 bases and J by 9 bases; unmatched bases: 2.

This clonotype was recorded a few times. V is TRBV10-2 and J is TRBJ1-5; maybe TRBD1 (6 bases). Trimming took off 6 bases at V and 5 bases at J, with 23 bases between the two ends. The CDR3 length is 17 residues. Germline assignment: CDR1 WSHSY and CDR2 SAAADI. CDR3 in amino acids: CASSPIFETGPDQPQHF. The DNA for the CDR3 is TGCGCCAGCAGCCCCATTTTTGAGACAGGTCCGGATCAGCCCCAGCATTTT.

The table lists this clonotype with a few counts. This sequence joins TRBV4-3 and TRBJ2-6, with D possibly matching TRBD1 (6 bases). Germline V gene sequence: CDR1 LGHNA, CDR2 YSLEER. The CDR3 has 17 residues. Trimming cost V 0 bases and J 2 bases, with 11 bases left between them. The CDR3 region has the DNA TGCGCCAGCAGCCAAGAATATGGGGGCACTGGGGCCAACGTCCTGACTTTC. Amino acid sequence: CASSQEYGGTGANVLTF.

Here the CDR3 DNA reads TGTGCCAGCAGGGGGCCGACTAGCGGGAGGCTCGGAGCCTACGAGCAGTACTTC. It encodes CASRGPTSGRLGAYEQYF. The V call is TRBV3-1, the J call TRBJ2-7, with 13 nucleotides matching TRBD2. With 6 bases clipped from V and 2 bases from J, the junction kept 13 bases outside the gene matches. The CDR3 spans 18 residues. Germline V gene data show CDR1 as LGHDT and CDR2 as YNNKEL (reference sequence).

This chain joins TRBV19 and TRBJ2-2, with TRBD2 identical over 12 bases. The ends lost 4 bases at V and 6 bases at J; junction bases unmatched: 3. This CDR3 spans 15 amino acids. Germline-derived CDR1 and CDR2 are LNHDA and SQIVND (reference sequence). CDR3 sequence (DNA): TGTGCCAGTAGTAGTCTAGCGGGAGGGGCCGGGGAGCTGTTTTTT. The encoded protein is CASSSLAGGAGELFF.

The genes are TRBV4-1 and TRBJ1-5, with D possibly being TRBD1 (6 bases). Germline V gene data show CDR1 as MGHRA and CDR2 as YSYEKL. V dropped 3 bases and J dropped 9 bases, with 24 bases sitting between them. This CDR3 is 17 amino acids long. The CDR3 protein is CASSHSRLRGGRRPQHF. CDR3 DNA sequence: TGCGCCAGCAGCCACTCACGACTTCGGGGGGGGCGGAGGCCCCAGCATTTT.